Following are 27 T cell receptor beta chains from one sample sequenced in a study of cytomegalovirus exposure and HLA in healthy donors. In the PCR, 60 Vbeta and 13 Jbeta primers were used. Clones were sequenced by immunoSEQ multiplex PCR, and TCRdb holds only the in-frame ones, with some missing. Recorded for this sample: some 56,000 clones. Sequenced sample: PBMCs. These receptors originate from a woman aged 25-40 years in good health and CMV-seropositive.

This chain joins TRBV30 and TRBJ2-7; D is possibly TRBD1 (6 bases). V lost 2 bases, J lost 4 bases, and 9 bases lay in between. Germline V lookup: CDR1 GTSNPN, CDR2 SVGIG (reference sequence). The CDR3 spans 12 residues. The CDR3 sequence is CAWSWGRYEQYF. CDR3 DNA: TGTGCCTGGAGTTGGGGGCGTTACGAGCAGTACTTC.

This chain connects TRBV14 to TRBJ2-1, with 7 bases aligning to TRBD2. V shed 1 base and J 9 bases; nucleotides not matched to a gene: 9. The CDR3 is 15 residues long. The germline V gene encodes CDR1 SGHDN and CDR2 FVKESK. CDR3 nucleotides: TGTGCCAGCAGCCAAGGCGGGAGCGGGGCGGGTGAGCAGTTCTTC. Translation: CASSQGGSGAGEQFF.

The CDR3 sequence: CASSRVGSPNEKLFF. Here the CDR3 DNA reads TGCGCCAGCAGCCGAGTCGGGTCACCTAATGAAAAACTGTTTTTT. The V and J genes are TRBV5-1 and TRBJ1-4; D remains unclear. Trimming left V 4 bases short and J 3 bases short, with 13 bases between. There are 15 residues in the CDR3. Germline V lookup: CDR1 SGHRS, CDR2 YFSETQ.

The V gene is TRBV7-6, the J gene TRBJ2-1; D is possibly TRBD1 (6 bases). The CDR3 consists of 14 residues. The V end lost 5 bases, the J end lost 9 bases, and 17 bases lay between the germline ends. Germline assignment: CDR1 SGHVS and CDR2 FNYEAQ. The CDR3 coding sequence is TGTGCCAGCAGCGTTACAGGGAGCGGTGGTGAGCAGTTCTTC. Translated, it gives CASSVTGSGGEQFF.

This chain joins TRBV7-6 and TRBJ2-3; 9 positions match TRBD2. CDR3 size: 14 residues. V trimming: 1 base; J trimming: 4 bases; junction bases outside the gene matches: 0. Germline V gene sequence: CDR1 SGHVS, CDR2 FNYEAQ. The chain's CDR3 is CASSLGGGADTQYF. The CDR3 DNA reads as TGTGCCAGCAGCTTAGGCGGGGGGGCAGATACGCAGTATTTT.

Remarks on this clone: This same CDR3 is encoded by further DNA sequences in the sample. This chain connects TRBV6-1 to TRBJ1-5; D remains unclear. Trimming removed 2 bases at V and 0 bases at J, with 5 bases between. This CDR3 has 14 residues. Germline V gives CDR1 MNHNS, CDR2 SASEGT. The CDR3 region is CASSEPYSNQPQHF. The CDR3 coding sequence is TGTGCCAGCAGTGAACCCTATAGCAATCAGCCCCAGCATTTT.

V usage is TRBV6-5 and J usage is TRBJ1-2; weak D call: TRBD1 (5 bases). The germline gives CDR1 MNHEY, CDR2 SVGAGI. CDR3 size: 11 residues. V lost 7 bases to trimming and J lost 3 bases, with 6 bases between them. The CDR3 is CASIGDYGYTF. The CDR3 nucleotides read TGTGCCAGCATAGGGGACTATGGCTACACCTTC.

V usage is TRBV6-5 and J usage is TRBJ2-3, with D possibly being TRBD2 (5 bases). The CDR3 has 13 amino acids. Germline V gives CDR1 MNHEY, CDR2 SVGAGI. Trimming pared 10 bases from V and 1 base from J, leaving 12 bases between. This chain's CDR3 is CAIARARTDTQYF. The CDR3 DNA follows: TGTGCCATCGCGCGGGCCCGCACAGATACGCAGTATTTT.

The chain links TRBV10-3 to TRBJ1-2, with TRBD1 as a possible D gene (6 bases). Trimming removed 3 bases from V and 4 bases from J, with 12 bases in between. The germline V gene has CDR1 ENHRY and CDR2 SYGVKD. The CDR3 is made up of 14 amino acids. Here the CDR3 DNA reads TGTGCCATCAGTGAATCAGGGGCTCCCTATGGCTACACCTTC. This translates into CAISESGAPYGYTF.

The CDR3 here is CAISESYRGINTGELFF. In DNA, the CDR3 is TGTGCCATCAGTGAGTCGTACAGGGGGATCAACACCGGGGAGCTGTTTTTT. The chain carries TRBV10-3 and TRBJ2-2, with 8 bases fitting TRBD1. The V gene end was trimmed by 0 bases and the J gene end by 2 bases; junction bases not matched to a gene: 5. Per germline, CDR1 ENHRY and CDR2 SYGVKD. This CDR3 comprises 17 residues.

The rearrangement uses TRBV18 and TRBJ1-1; a weak D match, TRBD1 (6 bases). Germline-derived CDR1 and CDR2 are KGHSH and LQKENI. The CDR3 has 14 residues. V lost 5 bases, J lost 5 bases, and 15 bases lay in between. CDR3 nucleotide sequence: TGTGCCAGCTCAAGCCAGGGGCAAAGGACTGAAGCTTTCTTT. Protein product: CASSSQGQRTEAFF.

In the case of this clone: The sample contains more than one DNA sequence encoding this CDR3. V is TRBV5-1 and J is TRBJ1-2; D gene unclear. Germline V gene lookup returns CDR1 SGHRS and CDR2 YFSETQ. Trimming left V 0 bases short and J 8 bases short, with 11 bases between. The CDR3 extends over 13 amino acids. CDR3 amino acids: CASSLGSGRGYTF. In DNA form, the CDR3 reads TGCGCCAGCAGCTTGGGTTCTGGGAGAGGCTACACCTTC.

The rearrangement joins TRBV28 to TRBJ2-1; D may be TRBD1 (6 bases). Germline loops: CDR1 MDHEN, CDR2 SYDVKM. The CDR3 is 15 residues long. Deletions cut 3 bases from V and 8 bases from J, with 17 bases between. The CDR3 sequence is CASSLNGGGGDEQFF. The CDR3 DNA sequence: TGTGCCAGCAGTTTGAATGGTGGGGGCGGCGATGAGCAGTTCTTC.

The chain links TRBV4-2 to TRBJ2-7; 9 bases align to TRBD1. With V trimmed by 4 bases and J by 6 bases, 10 bases remained unmatched. Germline V gives CDR1 LGHNA, CDR2 YNFKEQ. The CDR3 is made up of 15 amino acids. This chain's CDR3 is CASSPGQGLDTEQYF. CDR3 bases: TGTGCCAGCAGCCCGGGACAGGGATTGGACACCGAGCAGTACTTC.

The chain is built from TRBV6-1 and TRBJ1-2, with 9 nucleotides matching TRBD1. Germline CDR1 and CDR2: MNHNS and SASEGT. The J segment lost 4 bases and the V segment lost 2 bases, leaving 5 bases of the junction unmatched. This CDR3 spans 15 amino acids. CDR3 in DNA: TGTGCCAGCAGTGAATGGGGACAGGGAACCTATGGCTACACCTTC. This sequence encodes CASSEWGQGTYGYTF.

The chain carries TRBV15 and TRBJ2-7; D gene uncertain. Trimming stripped 1 base from V and 0 bases from J, with 10 bases between. This CDR3 spans 15 amino acids. The germline CDR1 and CDR2 sequences are LNHNV and YYDKDF (reference sequence). The CDR3 reads CATSRGARSSYEQYF. In DNA, the CDR3 is TGTGCCACCAGCAGAGGGGCCAGAAGCTCCTACGAGCAGTACTTC.

The J gene is TRBJ1-4, the V gene TRBV6-1; a weak D match, TRBD1 (6 bases). With 3 bases removed from V and 11 bases from J, the gap between germline ends came to 16 bases. Germline assignment: CDR1 MNHNS and CDR2 SASEGT. The CDR3 sequence is 14 residues long. Written as DNA, the CDR3 is TGTGCCAGCAGTGAGGTTTCGGGAAGGGGGAAACTGTTTTTT. It translates to CASSEVSGRGKLFF.

The chain employs TRBV7-9 and TRBJ2-2, with D uncertain. The CDR3 length is 17 residues. Germline V gene lookup returns CDR1 SEHNR and CDR2 FQNEAQ (reference sequence). Trimming removed 0 bases from V and 2 bases from J, with 13 bases in between. As DNA, the CDR3 is TGTGCCAGCAGCTTAGCGCTGGGTTGGGCTAACACCGGGGAGCTGTTTTTT. It encodes CASSLALGWANTGELFF.

The chain joins TRBV19 to TRBJ2-5; TRBD1 matches 7 bases. The CDR3 sequence is 15 residues long. Germline V lookup: CDR1 LNHDA, CDR2 SQIVND (reference sequence). Trimming cost V 3 bases and J 5 bases; bases outside gene matches: 9. The CDR3 spells CASSIGDRPWETQYF. The CDR3 DNA reads TGTGCCAGTAGTATTGGGGACAGACCTTGGGAGACCCAGTACTTC.

The chain has TRBV15 and TRBJ2-3, with D maybe TRBD1 (5 bases). The CDR3 runs to 14 residues. Germline V gives CDR1 LNHNV, CDR2 YYDKDF (reference sequence). Trimming pared 0 bases from V and 4 bases from J, leaving 8 bases between. The CDR3 here is CATSREPRADTQYF. In nucleotides, the CDR3 is TGTGCCACCAGCAGAGAGCCCAGGGCAGATACGCAGTATTTT. Together with reference TRBV15 and TRBJ2-3, the CDR3 gives the full variable domain: DAMVIQNPRYQVTQFGKPVTLSCSQTLNHNVMYWYQQKSSQAPKLLFHYYDKDFNNEADTPDNFQSRRPNTSFCFLDIRSPGLGDTAMYLCATSREPRADTQYFGPGTRLTVL.

The chain couples TRBV19 to TRBJ2-2; 10 bases map to TRBD1. Trimming cost V 6 bases and J 4 bases; bases outside gene matches: 8. Germline assignment: CDR1 LNHDA and CDR2 SQIVND (reference sequence). The CDR3 spans 16 residues. The CDR3 here is CASRRGGQGSTGELFF. The DNA of the CDR3 is TGTGCCAGTAGGAGGGGGGGACAGGGGAGCACCGGGGAGCTGTTTTTT.

The V gene is TRBV6-5, the J gene TRBJ2-5; D ambiguous. This CDR3 spans 15 amino acids. The germline V gene has CDR1 MNHEY and CDR2 SVGAGI. The V end lost 4 bases, the J end lost 1 base, and 13 bases lay between the germline ends. CDR3 sequence: CASSLRLHLQETQYF. The CDR3 DNA sequence: TGTGCCAGCAGTTTACGCTTACATCTCCAAGAGACCCAGTACTTC.

V gene TRBV4-1 combines with J gene TRBJ1-1, with unresolved D. V was shortened by 4 bases and J by 5 bases, with 17 bases between the two germline ends. CDR1 and CDR2 (germline): MGHRA, YSYEKL. There are 15 residues in the CDR3. CDR3 loop: CASSPQRSLRTEAFF. CDR3 coding DNA: TGCGCCAGCAGCCCCCAGAGGTCCCTTAGAACTGAAGCTTTCTTT.

J is TRBJ2-7 and V is TRBV9; D not certain. The CDR3 runs to 15 residues. Germline lookup yields CDR1 SGDLS and CDR2 YYNGEE. Trimming removed 0 bases from V and 1 base from J, with 11 bases in between. The CDR3 DNA is TGTGCCAGCAGCGTAGGCGGCGGCAAATCCTACGAGCAGTACTTC. This encodes CASSVGGGKSYEQYF.

The chain employs TRBV5-1 and TRBJ2-3; the match to TRBD2 covers 11 bases. The CDR3 consists of 15 residues. The ends lost 0 bases at V and 6 bases at J; junction bases unmatched: 3. CDR1 and CDR2 (germline): SGHRS, YFSETQ. The CDR3 nucleotides are TGCGCCAGCAGCTTGGCTAGCGGGAGGCACGATACGCAGTATTTT. Its protein is CASSLASGRHDTQYF.

The V gene is TRBV5-1, the J gene TRBJ1-1; D call uncertain. The V end lost 3 bases, the J end lost 0 bases, and 9 bases lay between the germline ends. The CDR3 sequence is 14 residues long. CDR1 is SGHRS, CDR2 YFSETQ, per germline. CDR3 coding DNA: TGCGCCAGCAGCTCGGACTGGGTGAACACTGAAGCTTTCTTT. Its translation is CASSSDWVNTEAFF.

The chain recombines TRBV18 with TRBJ2-3; D is unclear. V was clipped by 4 bases and J by 4 bases, with 6 bases between them. The CDR3 loop spans 12 amino acids. Germline V CDR1 and CDR2: KGHSH, LQKENI. This chain's CDR3 is CASSLAADTQYF. Here the CDR3 DNA reads TGTGCCAGCTCACTAGCCGCAGATACGCAGTATTTT.